A single sample is the source of the 3 T cell receptor beta chains below, sequenced in a study of vaccination effects on CD4 cells after COVID-19. ViraFEST used viral peptide pools to expand antigen-specific CD4+ T cells before sequencing. It was after approximately 11 days of culture that CD4+ T cells were isolated. Two-dose BNT162b2 or mRNA-1273 vaccination was given to participants. No cognate antigen is known for these TCRs. TCRdb's copy holds only in-frame clones and misses some; the assay was immunoSEQ multiplex PCR. Here the sample spans more than 35,000 clones, about 80% being singletons. This specimen consisted of CD4+ T cells from PBMCs cultured with HCoV-NL63 spike peptides, obtained after COVID-19 vaccination. These TCRs come from a human donor who received a COVID-19 vaccine. Some clones in this sample may be carry-over from other donors' samples.

The V gene is TRBV5-1, the J gene TRBJ2-3; possibly TRBD1 or TRBD2 for D (5 bases each). Germline CDR1 SGHRS, CDR2 YFSETQ. With 4 bases removed from V and 0 bases from J, the gap between germline ends came to 15 bases. The CDR3 totals 16 residues. In DNA, the CDR3 is TGCGCCAGCAGCAGTGGGACGGCGGCTAGCACAGATACGCAGTATTTT. Residues: CASSSGTAASTDTQYF.

CDR3 bases: TGTGCCAGCTCACAACCCACAGGAAAACTGTTTTTT. It codes for CASSQPTGKLFF. The genes are TRBV18 and TRBJ1-4; tentative D call: TRBD1 (5 bases). Germline-derived CDR1 and CDR2 are KGHSH and LQKENI. V was cut by 4 bases and J by 10 bases, with 10 bases left in between. The CDR3 is 12 residues long.

This clone was picked up one time. The J gene is TRBJ1-5, the V gene TRBV6-4; the D is unclear. CDR1 and CDR2 from the germline V gene are MRHNA and SNTAGT. The CDR3 extends over 13 amino acids. The V end lost 5 bases, the J end lost 0 bases, and 5 bases lay between the germline ends. The CDR3 sequence: CASSPHSNQPQHF. The CDR3 DNA follows: TGTGCCAGCAGTCCACATAGCAATCAGCCCCAGCATTTT.